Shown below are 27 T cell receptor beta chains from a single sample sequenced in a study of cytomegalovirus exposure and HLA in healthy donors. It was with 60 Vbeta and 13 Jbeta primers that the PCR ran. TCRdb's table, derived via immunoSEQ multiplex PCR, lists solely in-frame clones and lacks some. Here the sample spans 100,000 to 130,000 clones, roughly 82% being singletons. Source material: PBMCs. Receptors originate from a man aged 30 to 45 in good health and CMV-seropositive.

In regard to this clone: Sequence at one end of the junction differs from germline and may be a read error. CDR3 amino acids: CAWKTSGANGLTF. CDR3 nucleotide sequence: TGTGCCTGGAAGACTTCTGGGGCCAACGGCCTGACTTTC. The chain is built from TRBV30 and TRBJ2-6, with a weak D call TRBD1 (5 bases). CDR3 length: 13 residues. CDR1 is GTSNPN and CDR2 is SVGIG in the germline V gene (reference sequence).

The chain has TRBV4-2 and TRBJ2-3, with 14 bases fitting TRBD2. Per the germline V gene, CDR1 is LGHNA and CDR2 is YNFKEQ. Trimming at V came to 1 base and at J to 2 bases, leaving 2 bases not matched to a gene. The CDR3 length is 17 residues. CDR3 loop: CASSQATSGGATDTQYF. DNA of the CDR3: TGTGCCAGCAGCCAAGCGACTAGCGGGGGGGCCACAGATACGCAGTATTTT.

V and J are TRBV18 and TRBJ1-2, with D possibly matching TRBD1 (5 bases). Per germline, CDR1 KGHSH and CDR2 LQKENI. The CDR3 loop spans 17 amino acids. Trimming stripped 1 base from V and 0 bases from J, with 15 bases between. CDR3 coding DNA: TGTGCCAGCTCACCACGGGGCAGGGTGGAATCTAACTATGGCTACACCTTC. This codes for CASSPRGRVESNYGYTF. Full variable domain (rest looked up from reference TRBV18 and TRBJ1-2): NAGVMQNPRHLVRRRGQEARLRCSPMKGHSHVYWYRQLPEEGLKFMVYLQKENIIDESGMPKERFSAEFPKEGPSILRIQQVVRGDSAAYFCASSPRGRVESNYGYTFGSGTRLTVV.

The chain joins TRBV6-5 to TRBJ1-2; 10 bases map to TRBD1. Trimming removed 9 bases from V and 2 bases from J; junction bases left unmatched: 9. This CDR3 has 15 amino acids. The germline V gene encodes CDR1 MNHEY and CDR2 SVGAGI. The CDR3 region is CASRTGGLPNYGYTF. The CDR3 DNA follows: TGTGCCAGTCGGACAGGGGGTCTTCCCAACTATGGCTACACCTTC.

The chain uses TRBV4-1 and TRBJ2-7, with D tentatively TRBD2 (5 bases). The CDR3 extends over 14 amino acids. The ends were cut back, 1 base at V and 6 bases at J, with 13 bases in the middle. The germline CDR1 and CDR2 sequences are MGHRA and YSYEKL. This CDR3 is CASSQVITRGEQYF. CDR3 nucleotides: TGCGCCAGCAGCCAAGTAATTACCCGGGGCGAGCAGTACTTC.

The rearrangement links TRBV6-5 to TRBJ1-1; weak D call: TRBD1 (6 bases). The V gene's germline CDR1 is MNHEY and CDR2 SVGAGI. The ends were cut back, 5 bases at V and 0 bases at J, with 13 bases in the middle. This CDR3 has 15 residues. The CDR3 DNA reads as TGTGCCAGCAGTGGCCAGGGGCATATGAACACTGAAGCTTTCTTT. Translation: CASSGQGHMNTEAFF.

The CDR3 DNA reads as TGTGCCAGCAGCTTAGAGGGGACAGGGCCTGACACTGAAGCTTTCTTT. It encodes CASSLEGTGPDTEAFF. The chain links TRBV11-3 to TRBJ1-1; 9 nucleotides match TRBD1. The CDR3 spans 16 residues. J gave up 3 bases and V 0 bases, and 5 bases lay outside the gene matches. The germline V gene encodes CDR1 SGHNT and CDR2 YENEEA. Filled out from reference TRBV11-3 and TRBJ1-1, the complete variable domain reads EAGVVQSPRYKIIEKKQPVAFWCNPISGHNTLYWYLQNLGQGPELLIRYENEEAVDDSQLPKDRFSAERLKGVDSTLKIQPAELGDSAVYLCASSLEGTGPDTEAFFGQGTRLTVV.

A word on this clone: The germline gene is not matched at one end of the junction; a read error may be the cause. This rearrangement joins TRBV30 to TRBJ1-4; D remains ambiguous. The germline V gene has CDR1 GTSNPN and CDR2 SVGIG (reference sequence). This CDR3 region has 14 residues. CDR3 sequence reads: CARSLYSTNEKLFF. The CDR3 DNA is TGTGCCCGGAGTCTCTATTCAACTAATGAAAAACTGTTTTTT.

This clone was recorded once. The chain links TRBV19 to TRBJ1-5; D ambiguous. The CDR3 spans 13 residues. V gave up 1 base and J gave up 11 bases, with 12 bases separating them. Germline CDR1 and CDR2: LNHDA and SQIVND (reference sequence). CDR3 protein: CASSIVTERAQHF. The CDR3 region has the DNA TGTGCCAGTAGTATAGTTACGGAGCGGGCCCAGCATTTT.

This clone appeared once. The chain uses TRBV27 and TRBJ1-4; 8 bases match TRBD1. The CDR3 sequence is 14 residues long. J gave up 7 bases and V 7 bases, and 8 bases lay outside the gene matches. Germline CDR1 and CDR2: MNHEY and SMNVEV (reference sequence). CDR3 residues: CASTRQGASEKLFF. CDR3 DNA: TGTGCCAGCACCCGCCAGGGGGCCAGTGAAAAACTGTTTTTT.

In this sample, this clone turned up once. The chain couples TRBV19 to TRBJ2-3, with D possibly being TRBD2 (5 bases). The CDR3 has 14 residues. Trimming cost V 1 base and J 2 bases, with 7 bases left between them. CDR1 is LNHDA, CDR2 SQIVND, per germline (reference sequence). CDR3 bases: TGTGCCAGTAGTATAGGGAGGTACACAGATACGCAGTATTTT. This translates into CASSIGRYTDTQYF. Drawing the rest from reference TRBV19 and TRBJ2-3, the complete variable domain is DGGITQSPKYLFRKEGQNVTLSCEQNLNHDAMYWYRQDPGQGLRLIYYSQIVNDFQKGDIAEGYSVSREKKESFPLTVTSAQKNPTAFYLCASSIGRYTDTQYFGPGTRLTVL.

The CDR3 coding sequence is TGTGCCAGCTCACCACCTGCCTATAGCACAGATACGCAGTATTTT. It codes for CASSPPAYSTDTQYF. This chain joins TRBV18 and TRBJ2-3; no clear D gene. Trimming cost V 0 bases and J 0 bases, with 7 bases left between them. The CDR3 length is 15 residues. Looked up from germline, CDR1 is KGHSH and CDR2 is LQKENI. The full variable domain, in which reference TRBV18 and TRBJ2-3 provide the parts outside the CDR3, is NAGVMQNPRHLVRRRGQEARLRCSPMKGHSHVYWYRQLPEEGLKFMVYLQKENIIDESGMPKERFSAEFPKEGPSILRIQQVVRGDSAAYFCASSPPAYSTDTQYFGPGTRLTVL.

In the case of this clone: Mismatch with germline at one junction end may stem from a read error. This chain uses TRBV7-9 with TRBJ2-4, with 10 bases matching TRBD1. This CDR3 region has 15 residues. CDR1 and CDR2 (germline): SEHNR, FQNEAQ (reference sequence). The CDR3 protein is CASSTGQGFENSQYF. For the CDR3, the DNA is TGTGCCAGCAGCACGGGACAGGGGTTCGAAAACAGTCAGTACTTC.

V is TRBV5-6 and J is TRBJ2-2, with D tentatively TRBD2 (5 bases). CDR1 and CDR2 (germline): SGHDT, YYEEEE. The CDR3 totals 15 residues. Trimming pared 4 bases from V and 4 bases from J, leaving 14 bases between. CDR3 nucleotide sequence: TGTGCCAGCAGCCTAACAACTAGTAGCACCGGGGAGCTGTTTTTT. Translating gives CASSLTTSSTGELFF.

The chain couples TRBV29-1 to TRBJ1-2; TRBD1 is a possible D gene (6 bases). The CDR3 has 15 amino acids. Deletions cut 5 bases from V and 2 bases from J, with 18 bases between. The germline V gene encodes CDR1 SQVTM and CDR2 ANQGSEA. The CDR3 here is CSVWTETKMNYGYTF. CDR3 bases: TGCAGCGTTTGGACAGAAACAAAAATGAACTATGGCTACACCTTC.

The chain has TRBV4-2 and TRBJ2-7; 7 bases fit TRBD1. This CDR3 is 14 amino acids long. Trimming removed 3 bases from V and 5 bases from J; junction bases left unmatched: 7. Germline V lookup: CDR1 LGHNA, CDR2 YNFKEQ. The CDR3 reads CASSQRDSSDEQYF. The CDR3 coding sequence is TGTGCCAGCAGCCAGAGGGACAGTTCCGACGAGCAGTACTTC.

CDR3 nucleotide sequence: TGCGCCAGCAGCTTAGGGACAGGGGATGAGAATCAGCCCCAGCATTTT. This translates into CASSLGTGDENQPQHF. The gene calls are TRBV5-1 and TRBJ1-5; 10 nucleotides align to TRBD1. The CDR3 has 16 amino acids. V lost 2 bases to trimming and J lost 4 bases; unmatched junction nucleotides: 6. Germline CDR1 SGHRS, CDR2 YFSETQ. Full variable domain (outside the CDR3, taken from reference TRBV5-1 and TRBJ1-5): KAGVTQTPRYLIKTRGQQVTLSCSPISGHRSVSWYQQTPGQGLQFLFEYFSETQRNKGNFPGRFSGRQFSNSRSEMNVSTLELGDSALYLCASSLGTGDENQPQHFGDGTRLSIL.

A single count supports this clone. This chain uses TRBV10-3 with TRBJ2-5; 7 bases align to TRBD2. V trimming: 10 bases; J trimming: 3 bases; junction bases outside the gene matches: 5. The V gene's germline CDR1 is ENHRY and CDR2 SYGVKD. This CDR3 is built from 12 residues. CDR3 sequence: CATLGLKETQYF. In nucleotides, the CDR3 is TGTGCCACTTTGGGACTAAAAGAGACCCAGTACTTC.

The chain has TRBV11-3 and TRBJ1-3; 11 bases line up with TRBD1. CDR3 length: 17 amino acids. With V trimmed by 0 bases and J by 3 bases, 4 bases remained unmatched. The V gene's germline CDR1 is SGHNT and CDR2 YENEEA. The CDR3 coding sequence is TGTGCCAGCAGCTTAGAGGACAGGGGGCTTCATGGAAACACCATATATTTT. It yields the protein CASSLEDRGLHGNTIYF.

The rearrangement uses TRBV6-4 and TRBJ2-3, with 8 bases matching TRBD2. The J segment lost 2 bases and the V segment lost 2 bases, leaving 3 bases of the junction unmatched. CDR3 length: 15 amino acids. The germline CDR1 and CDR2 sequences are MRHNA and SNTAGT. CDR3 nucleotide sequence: TGTGCCAGCAGTGACGCGGGGGGTTCCACAGATACGCAGTATTTT. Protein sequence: CASSDAGGSTDTQYF.

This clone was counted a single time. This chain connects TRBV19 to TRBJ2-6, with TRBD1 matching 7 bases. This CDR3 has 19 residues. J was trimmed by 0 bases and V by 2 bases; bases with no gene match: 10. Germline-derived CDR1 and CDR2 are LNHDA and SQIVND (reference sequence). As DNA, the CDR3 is TGTGCCAGTAGTATATATTACAGGGGAAAGAGCTCTGGGGCCAACGTCCTGACTTTC. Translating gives CASSIYYRGKSSGANVLTF.

Here the CDR3 DNA reads TGCGCCAGCAGCTCGGCAGGGGGGTACACTGAAGCTTTCTTT. This sequence encodes CASSSAGGYTEAFF. This chain uses TRBV5-1 with TRBJ1-1, with TRBD1 identical over 7 bases. With 3 bases clipped from V and 3 bases from J, the junction kept 5 bases outside the gene matches. This CDR3 has 14 residues. CDR1 and CDR2 from the germline V gene are SGHRS and YFSETQ.

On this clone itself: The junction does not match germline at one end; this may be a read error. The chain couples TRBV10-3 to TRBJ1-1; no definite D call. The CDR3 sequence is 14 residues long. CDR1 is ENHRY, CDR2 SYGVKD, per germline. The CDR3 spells CAISARESNTEALF. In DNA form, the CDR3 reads TGTGCCATCAGTGCCCGGGAGTCGAACACTGAAGCTTTGTTT.

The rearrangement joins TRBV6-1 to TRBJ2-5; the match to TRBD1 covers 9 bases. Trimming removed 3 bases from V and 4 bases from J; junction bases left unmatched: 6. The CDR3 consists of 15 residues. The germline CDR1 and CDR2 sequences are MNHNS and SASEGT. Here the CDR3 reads CASSEVTGGGETQYF. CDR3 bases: TGTGCCAGCAGTGAGGTGACAGGGGGGGGAGAGACCCAGTACTTC.

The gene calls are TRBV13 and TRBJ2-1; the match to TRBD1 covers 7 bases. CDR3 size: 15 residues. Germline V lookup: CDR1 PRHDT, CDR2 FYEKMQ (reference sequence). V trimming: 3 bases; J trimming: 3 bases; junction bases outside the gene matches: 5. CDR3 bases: TGTGCCAGCAGCTTTACCGGGACAGTCTACAATGAGCAGTTCTTC. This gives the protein CASSFTGTVYNEQFF.

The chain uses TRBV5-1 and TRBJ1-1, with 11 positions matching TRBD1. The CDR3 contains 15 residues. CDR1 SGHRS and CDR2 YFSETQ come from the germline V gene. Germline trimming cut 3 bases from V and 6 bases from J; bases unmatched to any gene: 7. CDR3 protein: CASSWGQGVMAEAFF. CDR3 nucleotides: TGCGCCAGCAGCTGGGGACAGGGGGTAATGGCTGAAGCTTTCTTT. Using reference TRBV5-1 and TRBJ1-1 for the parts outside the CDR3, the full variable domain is KAGVTQTPRYLIKTRGQQVTLSCSPISGHRSVSWYQQTPGQGLQFLFEYFSETQRNKGNFPGRFSGRQFSNSRSEMNVSTLELGDSALYLCASSWGQGVMAEAFFGQGTRLTVV.

CDR3 nucleotides: TGTGCCAGTAGTCCTGGAGGGCTTGGGATCAACACTGAAGCTTTCTTT. This translates into CASSPGGLGINTEAFF. The V call is TRBV19, the J call TRBJ1-1; no clear D. The CDR3 has 16 amino acids. Trimming removed 5 bases at V and 2 bases at J, with 18 bases between. Per the germline V gene, CDR1 is LNHDA and CDR2 is SQIVND (reference sequence).